This TCR beta chain was sequenced in a study of a mutant IDH1 vaccine in newly diagnosed glioma. Sequencing used immunoSEQ multiplex PCR; TCRdb keeps in-frame clones, though not all of them. Of about 36,000 clones in the sample, approximately 80% were seen once. Germline V gives CDR1 SGHNT, CDR2 YYREEE (reference sequence). V was shortened by 4 bases and J by 1 base, with 10 bases between the two germline ends. There are 14 residues in the CDR3. Turning to this clone: Its antigen is currently unknown.

Indicated time point: week 11, during vaccination. Vaccination used 300 ug of mutant IDH1 20-mer peptide per dose, with topical imiquimod. V and J are TRBV5-4 and TRBJ2-3, with D tentatively TRBD2 (5 bases). The sample here was peripheral blood mononuclear cells (PBMCs), taken from a glioma patient whose treatment included an IDH1 peptide vaccine. The sequence was obtained from a woman in her 30s with glioma. Some clones in this sample may be carry-over from other donors' samples. Here the CDR3 reads CASSPDYRTDTQYF. DNA for the CDR3: TGTGCCAGCAGCCCCGACTACCGCACAGATACGCAGTATTTT. Full variable domain (outside the CDR3, taken from reference TRBV5-4 and TRBJ2-3): ETGVTQSPTHLIKTRGQQVTLRCSSQSGHNTVSWYQQALGQGPQFIFQYYREEENGRGNFPPRFSGLQFPNYSSELNVNALELDDSALYLCASSPDYRTDTQYFGPGTRLTVL.